One sample yielded the 12 T cell receptor beta chains listed below, sequenced in a study of tumor-infiltrating lymphocytes in oesophageal squamous cell carcinoma (TCRdb year 2016). Libraries came from PCR. Instrument on record: Illumina HiSeq 2000. The public sequencing data were trimmed at Q25 with fastp and processed into clonotypes with MiXCR by TCRdb, which kept only in-frame beta chains. Each record represents a unique CDR3 protein, reported with the most common genes and DNA among its rows. Here the sample has 20,000 to 25,000 distinct CDR3 sequences; roughly a third occur a single time. Roughly 19% of the sample belongs to the ten largest clones. Sequenced input: esophageal tumor tissue. The receptors here all came from a female donor with esophageal squamous cell carcinoma.

The V gene is TRBV11-2, the J gene TRBJ1-5; 11 nucleotides match TRBD1. There are 15 residues in the CDR3. The V segment lost 3 bases and the J segment 5 bases; nucleotides outside the gene matches: 3. Germline CDR1 reads SGHAT; CDR2 reads FQNNGV. The CDR3 sequence: CASSFRTGGDQPQHF. DNA for the CDR3: TGTGCCAGCAGCTTCCGGACAGGGGGCGATCAGCCCCAGCATTTT.

This clonotype came up many times. V gene TRBV24-1 combines with J gene TRBJ2-1; no firm D call. With 4 bases removed from V and 8 bases from J, the gap between germline ends came to 14 bases. This CDR3 has 14 amino acids. Germline V gene data show CDR1 as KGHDR and CDR2 as SFDVKD. The CDR3 sequence is CATSDYHISHEQFF. In nucleotides, the CDR3 is TGTGCCACCAGTGACTATCACATAAGCCATGAGCAGTTCTTC.

The table lists this clonotype with many counts. This sequence joins TRBV5-4 and TRBJ1-2; the match to TRBD1 covers 9 bases. V was clipped by 3 bases and J by 6 bases; unmatched bases: 9. The CDR3 extends over 15 amino acids. Germline lookup yields CDR1 SGHNT and CDR2 YYREEE (reference sequence). This CDR3 reads CASSSRDRVLHGYTF. DNA for the CDR3: TGTGCCAGCAGCTCCCGGGACAGGGTATTACATGGCTACACCTTC.

By share, this clonotype counts as medium-sized. The V call is TRBV24-1, the J call TRBJ2-5; perhaps TRBD1 as D (6 bases). Germline CDR1 and CDR2: KGHDR and SFDVKD. The CDR3 has 16 residues. V was shortened by 4 bases and J by 7 bases, with 21 bases between the two germline ends. Here the CDR3 reads CATSDARGAFGGTQYF. In nucleotides, the CDR3 is TGTGCCACCAGTGACGCCAGGGGTGCGTTCGGTGGGACCCAGTACTTC.

This chain uses TRBV7-2 with TRBJ2-3; maybe TRBD1 (6 bases). The J call is uncertain, as TRBJ2-7 better fits the DNA end. This CDR3 has 13 residues. The germline V gene encodes CDR1 SGHTA and CDR2 FQGNSA. The CDR3: CASSLGQVNEQYF. CDR3 nucleotide sequence: TGTGCCAGCAGCTTAGGACAGGTTAACGAGCAGTACTTC.

This chain joins TRBV7-6 and TRBJ2-6; D ambiguous. The CDR3 runs 16 residues. The germline V and J ends were trimmed by 1 base and 2 bases, with 9 bases remaining between them. Germline CDR1 reads SGHVS; CDR2 reads FNYEAQ. The CDR3 protein is CASSLGGATGANVLTF. For the CDR3, the DNA is TGTGCCAGCAGCTTAGGAGGAGCGACTGGGGCCAACGTCCTGACTTTC.

This clonotype was picked up many times. This rearrangement joins TRBV11-2 to TRBJ1-1; TRBD1 might be the D (5 bases). V was pared by 6 bases and J by 6 bases, with 17 bases between. The CDR3 extends over 14 amino acids. In germline, CDR1 is SGHAT, CDR2 FQNNGV. The CDR3 protein is CASRFARAGAEAFF. DNA of the CDR3: TGTGCCAGCAGGTTTGCCAGGGCCGGAGCTGAAGCTTTCTTT. The full variable domain, in which reference TRBV11-2 and TRBJ1-1 provide the parts outside the CDR3, is EAGVAQSPRYKIIEKRQSVAFWCNPISGHATLYWYQQILGQGPKLLIQFQNNGVVDDSQLPKDRFSAERLKGVDSTLKIQPAKLEDSAVYLCASRFARAGAEAFFGQGTRLTVV.

The chain has TRBV5-1 and TRBJ2-3, with TRBD2 matching over 12 bases. The CDR3 has 18 amino acids. Germline trimming cut 0 bases from V and 5 bases from J; bases unmatched to any gene: 10. Germline CDR1 is SGHRS and CDR2 is YFSETQ. The CDR3, as DNA: TGCGCCAGCAGCTTGGGTCTACTACCGGGACTAGCGGGAGATACGCAGTATTTT. The encoded protein is CASSLGLLPGLAGDTQYF.

This clonotype was detected ten times or more. The DNA is omitted, as the CDR3 cannot be located on it reliably, and the CDR3 follows TCRdb's listing. The rearrangement joins TRBV7-7 to TRBJ2-6. CDR1 SSHAT and CDR2 FNYEAQ come from the germline V gene (reference sequence). The CDR3 length is 15 residues, termini included. CDR3 loop: CASSLQQVCRLHLRF.

This clonotype turned up a few times. The genes are TRBV11-2 and TRBJ2-7, with a tentative D call TRBD1 (7 bases). The DNA end lines up better with TRBJ2-1; the J call may be wrong. Germline CDR1 and CDR2: SGHAT and FQNNGV. CDR3 length: 14 residues. CDR3 sequence reads: CASSLARGVDEQFF. Here the CDR3 DNA reads TGTGCCAGCAGCTTAGCCAGGGGGGTCGATGAGCAGTTCTTC.

The rearrangement links TRBV11-2 to TRBJ2-4; TRBD1 aligns across 9 bases. The J call may be faulty, since TRBJ2-7 better matches the DNA end. Germline lookup yields CDR1 SGHAT and CDR2 FQNNGV. The CDR3 extends over 13 amino acids. CDR3 bases: TGTGCCAGCAGCTGGGACAGGGTCTACGAGCAGTACTTC. Translating it yields CASSWDRVYEQYF.

The rearrangement joins TRBV19 to TRBJ2-5; the match to TRBD2 covers 12 bases. This CDR3 comprises 19 residues. Germline V gene data show CDR1 as LNHDA and CDR2 as SQIVND (reference sequence). The V segment lost 1 base and the J segment 13 bases; nucleotides outside the gene matches: 22. The CDR3 DNA follows: TGTGCCAGTAGTATAGTGGCTAGCGGGAGGGCCGGGGACACCGGGGAGCTGTACTTC. Protein sequence: CASSIVASGRAGDTGELYF.